The 21 T cell receptor beta chains given below trace back to one sample, sequenced in a study of beta chain features in type 1 diabetes. Expressed TCRB transcripts got sequenced, as all isolated RNA was reverse transcribed. TCRdb keeps only in-frame clones here, not all; method: immunoSEQ multiplex PCR. The sample has a few hundred thousand clones, over 12% seen once. Sequenced material: naive CD4+ T cells from blood. These receptors were obtained from a woman aged 18-30 years in good health.

This clone was seen a handful of times. V usage is TRBV5-4 and J usage is TRBJ2-1; 7 bases are a match to TRBD2. CDR3 size: 16 residues. Germline V lookup: CDR1 SGHNT, CDR2 YYREEE (reference sequence). The trim removed 4 bases at V and 1 base at J, leaving 8 bases unmatched. The CDR3 DNA sequence: TGTGCCAGCAGCCCCCCGCGGGGGAATTCCTACAATGAGCAGTTCTTC. Translated, it gives CASSPPRGNSYNEQFF.

V is TRBV5-1 and J is TRBJ1-2; 7 positions agree with TRBD1. V lost 4 bases, J lost 3 bases, and 9 bases stayed unmatched. The V gene's germline CDR1 is SGHRS and CDR2 YFSETQ. The CDR3 sequence is 15 residues long. The CDR3 nucleotides are TGCGCCAGCAGCCGGGAGGGGGCGCGGGACTATGGCTACACCTTC. Amino acids: CASSREGARDYGYTF.

This clone was detected only a few times. This chain joins TRBV7-2 and TRBJ2-7; D possibly corresponds to TRBD1 (5 bases). This CDR3 is built from 14 residues. In germline, CDR1 is SGHTA, CDR2 FQGNSA. V lost 1 base and J 6 bases, leaving 13 bases between the germline ends. The CDR3 region is CASSLVRRVREQYF. The DNA for the CDR3 is TGTGCCAGCAGCTTAGTTCGCAGGGTACGCGAGCAGTACTTC.

There are a few counts of this clone. The V and J genes are TRBV7-9 and TRBJ1-5; D is possibly TRBD1 (5 bases). The CDR3 runs 16 residues. V was pared by 5 bases and J by 11 bases, with 25 bases between. Germline loops: CDR1 SEHNR, CDR2 FQNEAQ (reference sequence). The CDR3 region has the DNA TGTGCCAGCAGCGTAACCTCAGTGGATGGTCTAGGGGCCCAGCATTTT. As protein: CASSVTSVDGLGAQHF.

The CDR3 sequence: CASSLGQTIRDEKLFF. CDR3 nucleotides: TGTGCCAGCAGCTTAGGGCAGACGATTCGGGATGAAAAACTGTTTTTT. This rearrangement joins TRBV7-9 to TRBJ1-4; D call uncertain. Germline loops: CDR1 SEHNR, CDR2 FQNEAQ (reference sequence). The CDR3 spans 16 residues. V dropped 1 base and J dropped 6 bases, with 15 bases sitting between them.

The chain couples TRBV7-2 to TRBJ2-2; TRBD1 matches at 7 bases. Germline assignment: CDR1 SGHTA and CDR2 FQGNSA. V lost 5 bases to trimming and J lost 6 bases; unmatched junction nucleotides: 6. CDR3 length: 14 residues. The CDR3 bases are TGTGCCAGCAGCATTGACAGGGCGGCCGGGGAGCTGTTTTTT. Amino acid sequence: CASSIDRAAGELFF.

This chain uses TRBV2 with TRBJ2-1, with unresolved D. Trimming removed 6 bases at V and 9 bases at J, with 12 bases between. The CDR3 extends over 12 amino acids. Germline assignment: CDR1 SNHLY and CDR2 FYNNEI. The CDR3 bases are TGTGCCAGCAGCGGAGAGGCTGTTGAGCAGTTCTTC. Translation: CASSGEAVEQFF.

There are a few counts of this clone. V is TRBV30 and J is TRBJ1-1, with 8 nucleotides matching TRBD1. In germline, CDR1 is GTSNPN, CDR2 SVGIG (reference sequence). The CDR3 contains 13 residues. The V gene end was trimmed by 6 bases and the J gene end by 5 bases; junction bases not matched to a gene: 8. CDR3 in amino acids: CACDRGAETEAFF. The DNA of the CDR3 is TGTGCCTGTGACAGGGGCGCGGAAACTGAAGCTTTCTTT.

This clone has only a few counts. This rearrangement joins TRBV5-1 to TRBJ2-6, with TRBD1 matching over 7 bases. Germline V gene lookup returns CDR1 SGHRS and CDR2 YFSETQ. V dropped 0 bases and J dropped 8; count of bases not matched to a gene: 5. The CDR3 is made up of 15 amino acids. The CDR3 loop reads CASSLETGLTNVLTF. In nucleotides, the CDR3 is TGCGCCAGCAGCTTGGAGACAGGGTTAACCAACGTCCTGACTTTC.

This clone was counted a few times. The V and J genes are TRBV9 and TRBJ2-6; the D gene is possibly TRBD2 (6 bases). The CDR3 consists of 15 residues. Germline CDR1 and CDR2: SGDLS and YYNGEE. Trimming cost V 1 base and J 3 bases, with 8 bases left between them. CDR3 coding DNA: TGTGCCAGCAGCGTATTGGGAGGTGGGGCCAACGTCCTGACTTTC. Translating it yields CASSVLGGGANVLTF.

A few counts support this clone. CDR3: CASSLGGTSYGYTF. For the CDR3, the DNA is TGTGCCAGCAGCTTAGGAGGAACCTCCTATGGCTACACCTTC. This chain links TRBV7-2 with TRBJ1-2; D unclear. The V gene's germline CDR1 is SGHTA and CDR2 FQGNSA. The CDR3 totals 14 residues. V lost 1 base, J lost 4 bases, and 10 bases lay in between.

The V and J genes are TRBV7-2 and TRBJ2-7; a weak D match, TRBD1 (6 bases). There are 14 residues in the CDR3. The germline gives CDR1 SGHTA, CDR2 FQGNSA. The ends were cut back, 6 bases at V and 0 bases at J, with 12 bases in the middle. DNA of the CDR3: TGTGCCAGCAGAGGACAGAGCTTCTCCTACGAGCAGTACTTC. Protein product: CASRGQSFSYEQYF.

The rearrangement uses TRBV6-5 and TRBJ1-1; perhaps TRBD1 as D (6 bases). V was clipped by 7 bases and J by 4 bases, with 13 bases between them. The CDR3 has 13 amino acids. Looked up from germline, CDR1 is MNHEY and CDR2 is SVGAGI. CDR3 in amino acids: CASKQGFVTEAFF. The CDR3, as DNA: TGTGCCAGCAAACAGGGTTTTGTCACTGAAGCTTTCTTT.

CDR3 in amino acids: CASMRTDYNEQFF. DNA for the CDR3: TGTGCCAGCATGAGGACAGACTACAATGAGCAGTTCTTC. J is TRBJ2-1 and V is TRBV6-1, with a tentative D call TRBD1 (6 bases). The CDR3 consists of 13 residues. Trimming shortened V by 7 bases and J by 3 bases, and 10 bases separated the two germline ends. Germline assignment: CDR1 MNHNS and CDR2 SASEGT.

J is TRBJ2-1 and V is TRBV5-1; D may be TRBD1 (6 bases). Trimming removed 6 bases at V and 1 base at J, with 11 bases between. In germline, CDR1 is SGHRS, CDR2 YFSETQ. There are 14 residues in the CDR3. CDR3 in amino acids: CASTMQGSYNEQFF. The CDR3 nucleotides are TGCGCCAGCACCATGCAGGGGTCCTACAATGAGCAGTTCTTC.

This clone appeared a few times. Other DNA sequences in this sample translate to the same CDR3. V is TRBV5-1 and J is TRBJ2-3; 13 positions match TRBD2. The CDR3 runs to 16 residues. Per germline, CDR1 SGHRS and CDR2 YFSETQ. The V segment lost 0 bases and the J segment 3 bases; nucleotides outside the gene matches: 1. The CDR3 sequence is CASSLGLAGGTDTQYF. The CDR3 nucleotides are TGCGCCAGCAGCTTGGGACTAGCGGGAGGAACAGATACGCAGTATTTT.

This clone has just a few counts. Other DNA sequences of this sample code for an identical CDR3. The genes are TRBV7-2 and TRBJ1-2; no clear D. There are 12 residues in the CDR3. V lost 5 bases, J lost 4 bases, and 8 bases lay in between. CDR1 SGHTA and CDR2 FQGNSA come from the germline V gene. The CDR3 sequence is CASSPSGYGYTF. CDR3 coding DNA: TGTGCCAGCAGCCCTAGCGGCTATGGCTACACCTTC.

This chain uses TRBV30 with TRBJ2-7, with TRBD2 matching over 7 bases. The CDR3 covers 14 residues. Germline CDR1 reads GTSNPN; CDR2 reads SVGIG (reference sequence). Unmatched junction bases numbered 5, after V lost 3 bases and J lost 0 bases. The CDR3 protein is CAWRGLVGSYEQYF. The CDR3 DNA is TGTGCCTGGAGAGGACTAGTGGGCTCCTACGAGCAGTACTTC.

V and J are TRBV6-6 and TRBJ2-7; TRBD1 aligns across 8 bases. J gave up 2 bases and V 7 bases, and 7 bases lay outside the gene matches. The CDR3 length is 14 residues. CDR1 and CDR2 (germline): MNHNY, SVGAGI (reference sequence). The CDR3 region has the DNA TGTGCCAGCACCGACAGGGGTCAGGCCTACGAGCAGTACTTC. This encodes CASTDRGQAYEQYF.

The chain couples TRBV28 to TRBJ2-2; 9 bases are shared with TRBD2. The CDR3 loop spans 16 amino acids. V was clipped by 6 bases and J by 3 bases; unmatched bases: 8. Germline loops: CDR1 MDHEN, CDR2 SYDVKM. CDR3 in DNA: TGTGCCAGCAGCACACCAGCGGGAGGACACACCGGGGAGCTGTTTTTT. Its translation is CASSTPAGGHTGELFF.

This clone has only one observation. J is TRBJ2-7 and V is TRBV15; 7 nucleotides align to TRBD2. This CDR3 is built from 15 residues. V was pared by 0 bases and J by 5 bases, with 7 bases of the junction left unmatched. Germline CDR1 and CDR2: LNHNV and YYDKDF (reference sequence). In nucleotides, the CDR3 is TGTGCCACCAGCAGAGATCGGGGGGTTAACGACGAGCAGTACTTC. It is translated as CATSRDRGVNDEQYF.